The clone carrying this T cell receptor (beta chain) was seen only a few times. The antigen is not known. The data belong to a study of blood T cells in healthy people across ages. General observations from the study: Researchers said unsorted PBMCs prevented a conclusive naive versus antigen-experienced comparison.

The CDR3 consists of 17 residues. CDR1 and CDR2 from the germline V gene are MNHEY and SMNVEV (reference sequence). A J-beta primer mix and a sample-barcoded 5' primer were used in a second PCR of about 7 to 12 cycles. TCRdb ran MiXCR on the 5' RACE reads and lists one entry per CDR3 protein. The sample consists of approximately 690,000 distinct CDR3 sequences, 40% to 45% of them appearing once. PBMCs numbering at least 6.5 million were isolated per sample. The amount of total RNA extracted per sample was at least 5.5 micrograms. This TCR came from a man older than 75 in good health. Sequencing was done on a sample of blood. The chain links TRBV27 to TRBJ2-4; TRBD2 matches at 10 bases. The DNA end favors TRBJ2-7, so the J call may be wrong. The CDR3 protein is CASSPRSSGRSTYEQYF. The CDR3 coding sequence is TGTGCCAGCAGTCCCCGATCTAGCGGGAGATCGACCTACGAGCAGTACTTC.